A single sample gave rise to the 29 T cell receptor beta chains below, sequenced in a study of T cell changes during pregnancy in multiple sclerosis. TCRdb's copy holds only in-frame clones and misses some; the assay was immunoSEQ multiplex PCR. This sample yields some 27,000 clones, of which more than 85% are seen a single time; approximately 0.39% belongs to the top ten. Here the sequenced sample was CD4+ T cells from peripheral blood mononuclear cells, taken after pregnancy. The origin of the receptors is a female donor with multiple sclerosis, enrolled in a pregnancy study.

CDR3 in amino acids: CASSPTSGPNNEQFF. CDR3 coding DNA: TGTGCCAGCTCACCGACTAGCGGGCCAAACAATGAGCAGTTCTTC. The V call is TRBV18, the J call TRBJ2-1, with 10 nucleotides matching TRBD2. Per the germline V gene, CDR1 is KGHSH and CDR2 is LQKENI. The J segment lost 5 bases and the V segment lost 3 bases, leaving 4 bases of the junction unmatched. The CDR3 spans 15 residues.

This chain uses TRBV6-5 with TRBJ1-6; TRBD1 aligns across 9 bases. The CDR3 totals 14 residues. In germline, CDR1 is MNHEY, CDR2 SVGAGI. Trimming removed 7 bases from V and 7 bases from J; junction bases left unmatched: 5. This chain's CDR3 is CASKIGQGNSPLHF. The DNA for the CDR3 is TGTGCCAGCAAGATCGGACAGGGGAATTCACCCCTCCACTTT.

The chain's CDR3 is CASSPPGQGGTDTQYF. The DNA for the CDR3 is TGTGCCAGCTCACCCCCGGGACAGGGGGGGACAGATACGCAGTATTTT. This chain links TRBV18 with TRBJ2-3; 11 nucleotides align to TRBD1. V shed 3 bases, J shed 3 bases, and the junction held 5 bases outside the gene matches. The length of the CDR3 is 16 residues. The germline V gene has CDR1 KGHSH and CDR2 LQKENI.

The chain links TRBV18 to TRBJ2-5; D perhaps matches TRBD1 (6 bases). This CDR3 has 15 residues. Germline CDR1 KGHSH, CDR2 LQKENI. V was clipped by 4 bases and J by 5 bases, with 17 bases between them. This CDR3 reads CASSLTGQGWETQYF. In DNA, the CDR3 is TGTGCCAGCTCACTAACGGGACAAGGCTGGGAGACCCAGTACTTC.

The chain couples TRBV28 to TRBJ2-2; TRBD2 matches at 14 bases. Germline loops: CDR1 MDHEN, CDR2 SYDVKM. The CDR3 totals 16 residues. The junction had 3 bases not matched to a gene; V was cut back by 3 bases and J by 6 bases. The CDR3 nucleotides are TGTGCCAGCAGTTTGGTGACTAGCGGGAGGGCCGGGGAGCTGTTTTTT. Translated, it gives CASSLVTSGRAGELFF.

This clone was seen a handful of times. The rearrangement uses TRBV19 and TRBJ1-3, with D possibly TRBD1 on 5 matching bases. CDR1 is LNHDA, CDR2 SQIVND, per germline (reference sequence). CDR3 length: 15 amino acids. V lost 6 bases and J lost 4, with 16 bases in between. CDR3 DNA sequence: TGTGCCAGTAGGGATCACCAGGGTACCGGAAACACCATATATTTT. Its protein is CASRDHQGTGNTIYF.

The CDR3 is CSVDRTGGTDEQYF. The CDR3 DNA follows: TGCAGCGTTGACCGGACAGGGGGCACAGACGAGCAGTACTTC. The chain couples TRBV29-1 to TRBJ2-7; 11 bases are a match to TRBD1. The germline gives CDR1 SQVTM, CDR2 ANQGSEA. The junction had 6 bases not matched to a gene; V was cut back by 3 bases and J by 5 bases. The CDR3 has 14 amino acids.

This CDR3 is CASSLERTSYEQYF. DNA for the CDR3: TGTGCCAGCAGCTTAGAAAGGACATCCTACGAGCAGTACTTC. The rearrangement joins TRBV11-2 to TRBJ2-7; a possible D gene is TRBD1 (5 bases). The length of the CDR3 is 14 residues. Germline-derived CDR1 and CDR2 are SGHAT and FQNNGV. The ends were cut back, 0 bases at V and 1 base at J, with 7 bases in the middle.

The chain combines TRBV4-2 with TRBJ1-4, with no clear D. V was cut by 2 bases and J by 5 bases, with 15 bases left in between. The CDR3 is 16 residues long. In germline, CDR1 is LGHNA, CDR2 YNFKEQ. The chain's CDR3 is CASSQQAAGVNEKLFF. CDR3 in DNA: TGTGCCAGCAGCCAACAAGCGGCTGGGGTGAATGAAAAACTGTTTTTT.

This chain uses TRBV4-2 with TRBJ2-7; 11 bases line up with TRBD1. The CDR3 covers 15 residues. Germline trimming cut 0 bases from V and 8 bases from J; bases unmatched to any gene: 6. Germline V CDR1 and CDR2: LGHNA, YNFKEQ. The CDR3 here is CASSQDRDRGTQQYF. The CDR3 DNA follows: TGTGCCAGCAGCCAAGACCGGGACAGGGGGACCCAGCAGTACTTC.

This clone has more than one count but fewer than ten. V usage is TRBV5-1 and J usage is TRBJ1-1; unclear D gene. The germline V and J ends were trimmed by 0 bases and 6 bases, with 12 bases remaining between them. Germline V gene lookup returns CDR1 SGHRS and CDR2 YFSETQ. The CDR3 contains 14 residues. The chain's CDR3 is CASSLAGGDAEAFF. In DNA form, the CDR3 reads TGCGCCAGCAGCTTGGCCGGTGGAGACGCTGAAGCTTTCTTT.

The genes are TRBV7-8 and TRBJ1-3, with 7 bases matching TRBD1. The CDR3 consists of 16 residues. Losses at the gene ends were 4 bases for V and 4 bases for J; bases not matched to a gene: 10. Per germline, CDR1 SGHVS and CDR2 FQNEAQ. The CDR3 DNA reads as TGTGCCAGCAGCTCAAAAAGGACAGGAAGGGGAAACACCATATATTTT. It translates to CASSSKRTGRGNTIYF.

This clone has a single count. The rearrangement uses TRBV5-6 and TRBJ1-1, with 10 bases that match TRBD1. With 3 bases clipped from V and 1 base from J, the junction kept 0 bases outside the gene matches. Germline CDR1 SGHDT, CDR2 YYEEEE. The CDR3 runs 14 residues. The CDR3 nucleotides read TGTGCCAGCAGCTGGGACAGGGGGAACACTGAAGCTTTCTTT. Its translation is CASSWDRGNTEAFF.

The V and J genes are TRBV27 and TRBJ1-5, with D possibly TRBD1 on 6 matching bases. The CDR3 extends over 14 amino acids. Trimming left V 3 bases short and J 6 bases short, with 12 bases between. Germline lookup yields CDR1 MNHEY and CDR2 SMNVEV (reference sequence). CDR3 nucleotide sequence: TGTGCCAGCAGTTTCCAACAGGGCACTCAGCCCCAGCATTTT. It specifies CASSFQQGTQPQHF.

The chain recombines TRBV30 with TRBJ2-2, with TRBD2 matching over 7 bases. V lost 4 bases, J lost 0 bases, and 8 bases stayed unmatched. CDR1 and CDR2 from the germline V gene are GTSNPN and SVGIG (reference sequence). The CDR3 consists of 16 residues. The chain's CDR3 is CAWTGRRNSNTGELFF. The CDR3 bases are TGTGCCTGGACCGGGAGGCGGAACTCGAACACCGGGGAGCTGTTTTTT.

This clone was seen a single time. The gene calls are TRBV30 and TRBJ1-4; perhaps TRBD1 as D (6 bases). CDR3 length: 13 amino acids. Germline CDR1 reads GTSNPN; CDR2 reads SVGIG (reference sequence). V was cut by 4 bases and J by 2 bases, with 8 bases left in between. CDR3 nucleotides: TGTGCCTGGAATAGGGGGACTAATGAAAAACTGTTTTTT. It yields the protein CAWNRGTNEKLFF.

The chain joins TRBV4-3 to TRBJ2-1, with 8 bases matching TRBD2. Unmatched junction bases numbered 4, after V lost 0 bases and J lost 0 bases. This CDR3 comprises 17 residues. CDR1 is LGHNA, CDR2 YSLEER, per germline. The CDR3 nucleotides read TGCGCCAGCAGCCAAGATAGCGGGATAGGCTCCTACAATGAGCAGTTCTTC. Its protein product is CASSQDSGIGSYNEQFF.

The CDR3: CASSIGGGLNQPQHF. In DNA, the CDR3 is TGTGCCAGTAGTATCGGCGGGGGATTAAATCAGCCCCAGCATTTT. This sequence joins TRBV19 and TRBJ1-5, with D possibly being TRBD1 (5 bases). V was clipped by 3 bases and J by 4 bases, with 13 bases between them. This CDR3 has 15 amino acids. The germline CDR1 and CDR2 sequences are LNHDA and SQIVND (reference sequence).

CDR3 sequence: CASRLRQAQETQYF. CDR3 DNA: TGTGCCAGCAGGCTGAGACAGGCGCAAGAGACCCAGTACTTC. The genes are TRBV13 and TRBJ2-5; D possibly corresponds to TRBD1 (6 bases). Germline V gene lookup returns CDR1 PRHDT and CDR2 FYEKMQ (reference sequence). The ends were cut back, 6 bases at V and 2 bases at J, with 13 bases in the middle. The CDR3 contains 14 residues.

V usage is TRBV5-1 and J usage is TRBJ1-2; D gene uncertain. This CDR3 has 12 amino acids. V was clipped by 0 bases and J by 5 bases, with 5 bases between them. The germline V gene encodes CDR1 SGHRS and CDR2 YFSETQ. The CDR3 loop reads CASSLDTYGYTF. CDR3 nucleotides: TGCGCCAGCAGCTTGGACACGTATGGCTACACCTTC. The whole variable domain, remainder taken from reference TRBV5-1 and TRBJ1-2, is KAGVTQTPRYLIKTRGQQVTLSCSPISGHRSVSWYQQTPGQGLQFLFEYFSETQRNKGNFPGRFSGRQFSNSRSEMNVSTLELGDSALYLCASSLDTYGYTFGSGTRLTVV.

V gene TRBV18 combines with J gene TRBJ1-1, with 10 bases matching TRBD1. The germline V gene encodes CDR1 KGHSH and CDR2 LQKENI. Trimming removed 3 bases from V and 2 bases from J; junction bases left unmatched: 3. CDR3 length: 15 amino acids. Written as DNA, the CDR3 is TGTGCCAGCTCACCGGGACAGGGGATTAACACTGAAGCTTTCTTT. Translated: CASSPGQGINTEAFF.

The table lists this clone with a count of one. The rearrangement links TRBV27 to TRBJ1-1, with TRBD1 identical over 7 bases. V trimming: 4 bases; J trimming: 3 bases; junction bases outside the gene matches: 5. CDR1 is MNHEY and CDR2 is SMNVEV in the germline V gene (reference sequence). There are 14 residues in the CDR3. CDR3 coding DNA: TGTGCCAGCAGTTCCTGGACAGGAGACACTGAAGCTTTCTTT. This codes for CASSSWTGDTEAFF.

This clone has more than one count but fewer than ten. The chain combines TRBV4-2 with TRBJ2-7, with D possibly matching TRBD1 (6 bases). V gave up 1 base and J gave up 2 bases, with 12 bases separating them. CDR1 is LGHNA, CDR2 YNFKEQ, per germline. The CDR3 sequence is 15 residues long. The CDR3 DNA reads TGTGCCAGCAGCCAAGCCGGACAGAAACCCTACGAGCAGTACTTC. This encodes CASSQAGQKPYEQYF.

This chain connects TRBV19 to TRBJ2-1; 8 bases agree with TRBD2. CDR1 is LNHDA and CDR2 is SQIVND in the germline V gene (reference sequence). The trim removed 6 bases at V and 8 bases at J, leaving 18 bases unmatched. The CDR3 sequence is 17 residues long. The CDR3 DNA is TGTGCCAGTAGGCCAACGGGGGGGGCTTGGCGGGGGGATGAGCAGTTCTTC. It specifies CASRPTGGAWRGDEQFF.

The V call is TRBV5-1, the J call TRBJ1-1; 7 positions agree with TRBD1. CDR1 is SGHRS and CDR2 is YFSETQ in the germline V gene. V lost 2 bases, J lost 4 bases, and 11 bases stayed unmatched. The length of the CDR3 is 16 residues. For the CDR3, the DNA is TGCGCCAGCAGCTTTACAGGGGTTGGGACGGTCACTGAAGCTTTCTTT. It codes for CASSFTGVGTVTEAFF. The entire variable domain, with the rest obtained from reference TRBV5-1 and TRBJ1-1, is as follows: KAGVTQTPRYLIKTRGQQVTLSCSPISGHRSVSWYQQTPGQGLQFLFEYFSETQRNKGNFPGRFSGRQFSNSRSEMNVSTLELGDSALYLCASSFTGVGTVTEAFFGQGTRLTVV.

The chain is built from TRBV20-1 and TRBJ1-2; no definite D call. Trimming took 7 bases from V and 6 from J, leaving 9 bases between them. Germline V gene sequence: CDR1 DFQATT, CDR2 SNEGSKA (reference sequence). CDR3 length: 10 residues. The CDR3 nucleotides read TGCAGTGGAGTCAAGAATGGCTACACCTTC. It yields the protein CSGVKNGYTF.

A few counts support this clone. V gene TRBV2 combines with J gene TRBJ2-7; D remains ambiguous. CDR3 length: 11 residues. V was clipped by 4 bases and J by 4 bases, with 5 bases between them. In germline, CDR1 is SNHLY, CDR2 FYNNEI. CDR3 region: CASSAEYEQYF. CDR3 sequence (DNA): TGTGCCAGCAGTGCGGAGTACGAGCAGTACTTC.

This clone was detected a few times. CDR3 amino acids: CASSLDRGESNGYTF. Here the CDR3 DNA reads TGTGCCAGCAGCCTTGACAGGGGCGAATCCAATGGCTACACCTTC. The chain uses TRBV7-9 and TRBJ1-2; 8 nucleotides match TRBD1. The CDR3 runs 15 residues. J was trimmed by 6 bases and V by 5 bases; bases with no gene match: 11. Germline CDR1 SEHNR, CDR2 FQNEAQ (reference sequence). The whole variable domain, remainder taken from reference TRBV7-9 and TRBJ1-2, is DTGVSQNPRHKITKRGQNVTFRCDPISEHNRLYWYRQTLGQGPEFLTYFQNEAQLEKSRLLSDRFSAERPKGSFSTLEIQRTEQGDSAMYLCASSLDRGESNGYTFGSGTRLTVV.

J is TRBJ1-1 and V is TRBV18, with TRBD1 matching over 9 bases. From germline, CDR1 is KGHSH and CDR2 LQKENI. The junction had 10 bases not matched to a gene; V was cut back by 3 bases and J by 2 bases. CDR3 length: 17 amino acids. The CDR3 region has the DNA TGTGCCAGCTCACCTACTTCTCCGGGACAGGGTAACACTGAAGCTTTCTTT. Its protein product is CASSPTSPGQGNTEAFF.